The T cell receptor beta chain described here comes from a study of naive and memory T cell subsets. Notes on the study in general: In naive cells, over 85% of TCR sequences were seen only once. Naive repertoires, especially CD8, held a few larger clonotypes, possibly memory cells re-expressing CD45RA.

Four subsets defined by CD45RA and CD27 were sorted after CD3, CD4, CD8 and live/dead staining. Both TRBC1 and TRBC2 were covered by a beta constant-region primer of two equimolar oligonucleotides. Four rounds of PCR amplified the ligated cDNA using nested alpha and beta constant-region primers plus SP2. TCRdb processed the UMI-ligation and nested PCR reads anew with MiXCR; each CDR3 protein has one entry. The table shows fewer than 150,000 distinct CDR3 sequences, with around 21% occurring only once. Remarks on this clonotype: The antigen is undetermined.

This sequence was found in a human donor in good health. The sequenced material came from naive CD8+ T cells from blood.

The CDR3 DNA is TGCAGCGTTGTTATATTGGGCTCAGTGGGGACCCAGTACTTC. Protein sequence: CSVVILGSVGTQYF. The chain combines TRBV29-1 with TRBJ2-5; D remains ambiguous. V gave up 4 bases and J gave up 7 bases, with 19 bases separating them. The germline V gene encodes CDR1 SQVTM and CDR2 ANQGSEA. This CDR3 contains 14 residues.